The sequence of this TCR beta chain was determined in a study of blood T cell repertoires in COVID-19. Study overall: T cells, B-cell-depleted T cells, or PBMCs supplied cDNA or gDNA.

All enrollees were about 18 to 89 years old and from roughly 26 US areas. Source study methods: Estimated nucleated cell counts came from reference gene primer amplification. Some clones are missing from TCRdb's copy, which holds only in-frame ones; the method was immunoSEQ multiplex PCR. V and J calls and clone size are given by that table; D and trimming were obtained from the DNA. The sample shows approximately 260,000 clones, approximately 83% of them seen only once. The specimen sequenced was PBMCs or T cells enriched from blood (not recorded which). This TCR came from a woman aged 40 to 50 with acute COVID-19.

The DNA for the CDR3 is TGTGCCATCAATAAAGGGGGCGTCACTGAAGCTTTCTTT. Translation: CAINKGGVTEAFF. J is TRBJ1-1 and V is TRBV6-5; 7 nucleotides line up with TRBD1. J gave up 4 bases and V 10 bases, and 9 bases lay outside the gene matches. Germline lookup yields CDR1 MNHEY and CDR2 SVGAGI. The CDR3 runs 13 residues.